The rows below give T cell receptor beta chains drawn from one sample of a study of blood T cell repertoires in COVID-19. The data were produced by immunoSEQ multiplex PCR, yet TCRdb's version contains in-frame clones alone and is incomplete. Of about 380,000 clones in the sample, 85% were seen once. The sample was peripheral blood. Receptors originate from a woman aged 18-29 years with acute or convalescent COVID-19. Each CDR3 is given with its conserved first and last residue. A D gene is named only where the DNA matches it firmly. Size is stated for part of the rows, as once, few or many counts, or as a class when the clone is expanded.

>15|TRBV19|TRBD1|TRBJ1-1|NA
CASSGRTGLWTEAFF
TGTGCCAGTAGTGGGAGGACAGGGCTGTGGACTGAAGCTTTCTTT
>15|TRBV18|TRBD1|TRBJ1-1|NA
CASSPLTGASFEAFF
TGTGCCAGCTCACCTCTGACAGGGGCTAGCTTTGAAGCTTTCTTT
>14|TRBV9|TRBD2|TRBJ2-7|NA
CASSVSGRAYEQYF
TGTGCCAGCAGCGTTAGCGGGAGGGCCTACGAGCAGTACTTC
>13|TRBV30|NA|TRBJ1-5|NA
CAWSAGVYQPQHF
TGTGCCTGGAGTGCAGGGGTATACCAGCCCCAGCATTTT
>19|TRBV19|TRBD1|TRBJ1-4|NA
CASSFPTRDRGRANEKLFF
TGTGCCAGTAGTTTCCCGACCCGGGACAGGGGGCGGGCTAATGAAAAACTGTTTTTT
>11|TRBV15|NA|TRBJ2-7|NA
CATSRGTTGDF
TGTGCCACCAGCAGAGGGACGACGGGGGACTTC
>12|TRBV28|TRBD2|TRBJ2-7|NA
CATEAGYDEQYF
TGTGCCACGGAAGCGGGATACGACGAGCAGTACTTC
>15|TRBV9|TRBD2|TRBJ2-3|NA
CASSPTSGFTDTQYF
TGTGCCAGCAGCCCAACTAGCGGGTTCACAGATACGCAGTATTTT
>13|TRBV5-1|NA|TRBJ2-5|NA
CASSLASPETQYF
TGCGCCAGCAGCTTGGCTAGCCCGGAGACCCAGTACTTC
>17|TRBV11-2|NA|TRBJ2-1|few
CASSLRAGTSSYNEQFF
TGTGCCAGCAGCTTACGAGCGGGTACGAGCTCCTACAATGAGCAGTTCTTC
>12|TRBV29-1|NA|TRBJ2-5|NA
CSVPRGGETQYF
TGCAGCGTGCCCAGGGGAGGGGAGACCCAGTACTTC
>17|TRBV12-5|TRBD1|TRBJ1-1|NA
CASGLGKTGGRYTEAFF
TGTGCTAGTGGTTTGGGAAAGACAGGGGGCCGGTACACTGAAGCTTTCTTT
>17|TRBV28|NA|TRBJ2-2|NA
CASRIEGLAPTTGELFF
TGTGCCAGCAGAATAGAGGGACTCGCCCCGACCACCGGGGAGCTGTTTTTT
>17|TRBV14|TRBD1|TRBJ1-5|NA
CASSSDRALWGNQPQHF
TGTGCCAGCAGTTCCGACAGGGCGCTTTGGGGCAATCAGCCCCAGCATTTT
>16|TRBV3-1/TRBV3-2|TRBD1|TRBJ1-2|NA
CASSHPTGGTSYGYTF
TGTGCCAGCAGCCATCCTACAGGGGGAACGTCCTATGGCTACACCTTC
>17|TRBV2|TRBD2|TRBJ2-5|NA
CASSDWVAGALRETQYF
TGTGCCAGCAGTGATTGGGTAGCGGGAGCCCTCCGGGAGACCCAGTACTTC
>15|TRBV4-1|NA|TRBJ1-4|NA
CASSQETWGPEKLFF
TGCGCCAGCAGCCAAGAGACATGGGGGCCTGAAAAACTGTTTTTT
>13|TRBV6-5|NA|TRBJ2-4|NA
CASSQQGGNIQYF
TGTGCCAGCAGTCAACAGGGTGGGAACATTCAGTACTTC
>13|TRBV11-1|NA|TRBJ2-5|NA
CASSRGFQETQYF
TGTGCCAGCAGTCGCGGCTTCCAAGAGACCCAGTACTTC
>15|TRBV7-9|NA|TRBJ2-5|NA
CASSPTTNLQETQYF
TGTGCCAGCAGCCCCACTACAAATCTGCAAGAGACCCAGTACTTC
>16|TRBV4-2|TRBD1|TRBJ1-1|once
CASSQFRTGGQGEAFF
TGTGCCAGCAGCCAATTCCGGACTGGGGGACAGGGTGAAGCTTTCTTT
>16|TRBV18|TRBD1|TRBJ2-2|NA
CASSPGTGGNTGELFF
TGTGCCAGCTCACCAGGGACAGGGGGCAACACCGGGGAGCTGTTTTTT
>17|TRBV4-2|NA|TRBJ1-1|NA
CASSQVSGYRMNTEAFF
TGTGCCAGCAGCCAAGTGTCAGGGTACCGCATGAACACTGAAGCTTTCTTT
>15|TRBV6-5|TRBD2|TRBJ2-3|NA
CASSFPGLDTDTQYF
TGTGCCAGCAGTTTCCCGGGACTAGACACAGATACGCAGTATTTT
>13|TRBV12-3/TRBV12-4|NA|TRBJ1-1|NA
CASSLGRGTEAFF
TGTGCCAGCAGTTTAGGGAGGGGCACTGAAGCTTTCTTT
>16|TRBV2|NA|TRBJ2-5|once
CASSARRGASQETQYF
TGTGCCAGCAGTGCCCGGCGGGGCGCTTCCCAAGAGACCCAGTACTTC
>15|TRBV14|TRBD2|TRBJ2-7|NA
CASSQSGGASYEQYF
TGTGCCAGCAGCCAGAGCGGGGGGGCCTCCTACGAGCAGTACTTC
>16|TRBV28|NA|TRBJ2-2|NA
CASSLMLEANTGELFF
TGTGCCAGCAGTTTAATGCTTGAGGCGAACACCGGGGAGCTGTTTTTT
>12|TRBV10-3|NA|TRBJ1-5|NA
CAISDGNQPQHF
TGTGCCATCAGTGACGGGAATCAGCCCCAGCATTTT
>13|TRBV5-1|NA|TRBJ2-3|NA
CASSLTSTDTQYF
TGCGCCAGCAGCTTGACTAGCACAGATACGCAGTATTTT
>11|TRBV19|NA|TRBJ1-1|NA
CASSTYTEAFF
TGTGCCAGTAGTACTTACACTGAAGCTTTCTTT
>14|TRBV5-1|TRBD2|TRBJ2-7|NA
CASSFRGDSYEQYF
TGCGCCAGCAGCTTTCGGGGGGACTCCTACGAGCAGTACTTC
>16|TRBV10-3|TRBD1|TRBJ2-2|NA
CAISARTGDLSGELFF
TGTGCCATCAGTGCAAGGACAGGAGATTTGTCCGGGGAGCTGTTTTTT
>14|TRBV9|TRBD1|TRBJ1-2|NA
CASSARDRGNGYTF
TGTGCCAGCAGCGCGAGGGACAGGGGGAATGGCTACACCTTC
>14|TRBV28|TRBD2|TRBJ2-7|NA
CASSPVAGPYEQYF
TGTGCCAGCAGTCCCGTAGCGGGGCCATACGAGCAGTACTTC
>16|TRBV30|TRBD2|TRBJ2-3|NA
CAWSVSAGGWTDTQYF
TGTGCCTGGAGTGTATCAGCGGGGGGGTGGACAGATACGCAGTATTTT
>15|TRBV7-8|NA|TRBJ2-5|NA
CASSSRLSREETQYF
TGTGCCAGCAGCTCTCGATTGTCCCGGGAAGAGACCCAGTACTTC
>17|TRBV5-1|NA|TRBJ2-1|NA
CASSLVPQGNSYNEQFF
TGCGCCAGCAGCTTGGTGCCCCAGGGGAACTCCTACAATGAGCAGTTCTTC